This T cell receptor beta chain came from a study of blood T cell repertoires in COVID-19. Only in-frame clones appear in the TCRdb table, and some are missing; sequencing was by immunoSEQ multiplex PCR. The sample contains 150,000 to 200,000 clones, around 84% of which appear only once. From germline, CDR1 is MRHNA and CDR2 SNTAGT. V dropped 2 bases and J dropped 7; count of bases not matched to a gene: 13. The CDR3 runs 17 residues. The receptor was derived from a man in his forties who had recovered from COVID-19. The chain recombines TRBV6-4 with TRBJ1-2, with 10 bases fitting TRBD1. The specimen sequenced was PBMCs or T cells enriched from blood (not recorded which). The DNA for the CDR3 is TGTGCCAGCAGTGACCAACTCCCCGACAGGGGGCGATTTGGCTACACCTTC. It specifies CASSDQLPDRGRFGYTF.